This T cell receptor beta chain comes out of a study of blood T cell repertoires in COVID-19. As processed by the authors: Estimates of nucleated cell counts were drawn from the amplification of reference gene primers. Libraries were prepared by immunoSEQ multiplex PCR; TCRdb keeps only in-frame clonotypes and omits some of them. V, J and clone size derive from that table, while D and trimming were established from the DNA sequence. The sample carries some 80,000 clones, about 80% recorded once. CDR3 length: 15 amino acids. The junction had 10 bases not matched to a gene; V was cut back by 5 bases and J by 6 bases. Germline V CDR1 and CDR2: SGHDN, FVKESK.

Sequenced: peripheral blood. This clonotype was obtained from a human donor in a cohort sampled during active COVID-19. The chain has TRBV14 and TRBJ1-1; 9 bases are shared with TRBD1. CDR3 loop: CASSSKLQGASEAFF. In DNA, the CDR3 is TGTGCCAGCAGCTCGAAACTACAGGGGGCCTCTGAAGCTTTCTTT. Looking up the rest from reference TRBV14 and TRBJ1-1 gives the full variable domain: EAGVTQFPSHSVIEKGQTVTLRCDPISGHDNLYWYRRVMGKEIKFLLHFVKESKQDESGMPNNRFLAERTGGTYSTLKVQPAELEDSGVYFCASSSKLQGASEAFFGQGTRLTVV.